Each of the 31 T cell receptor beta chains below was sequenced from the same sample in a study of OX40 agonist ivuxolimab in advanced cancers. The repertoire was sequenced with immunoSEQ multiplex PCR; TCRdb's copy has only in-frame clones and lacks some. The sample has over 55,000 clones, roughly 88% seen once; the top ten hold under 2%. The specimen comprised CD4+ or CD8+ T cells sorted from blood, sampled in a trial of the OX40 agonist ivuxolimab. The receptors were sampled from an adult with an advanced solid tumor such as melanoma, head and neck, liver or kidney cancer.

CDR3 loop: CASSRRTGFDEQFF. DNA for the CDR3: TGCGCCAGCAGCCGAAGGACAGGGTTTGATGAGCAGTTCTTC. V usage is TRBV5-1 and J usage is TRBJ2-1; the match to TRBD1 covers 8 bases. The CDR3 extends over 14 amino acids. The germline CDR1 and CDR2 sequences are SGHRS and YFSETQ. J was trimmed by 8 bases and V by 4 bases; bases with no gene match: 8.

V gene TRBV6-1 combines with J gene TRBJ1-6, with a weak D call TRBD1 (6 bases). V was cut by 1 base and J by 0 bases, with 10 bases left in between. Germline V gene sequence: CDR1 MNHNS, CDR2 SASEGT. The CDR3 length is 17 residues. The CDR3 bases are TGTGCCAGCAGTGAAGTAGGGGGGAGCTCCTATAATTCACCCCTCCACTTT. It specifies CASSEVGGSSYNSPLHF.

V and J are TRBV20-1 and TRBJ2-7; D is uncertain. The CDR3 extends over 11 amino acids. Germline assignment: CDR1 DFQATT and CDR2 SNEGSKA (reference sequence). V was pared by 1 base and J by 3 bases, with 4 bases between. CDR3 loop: CSARAYYEQYF. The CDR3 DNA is TGCAGTGCTAGAGCGTACTACGAGCAGTACTTC.

The CDR3 sequence is CASSSKGVYETQYF. DNA for the CDR3: TGTGCCAGCAGTTCTAAAGGGGTTTACGAGACCCAGTACTTC. The chain is built from TRBV7-9 and TRBJ2-5, with a tentative D call TRBD1 (5 bases). Trimming cost V 6 bases and J 5 bases, with 16 bases left between them. Germline loops: CDR1 SEHNR, CDR2 FQNEAQ (reference sequence). This CDR3 is 14 amino acids long.

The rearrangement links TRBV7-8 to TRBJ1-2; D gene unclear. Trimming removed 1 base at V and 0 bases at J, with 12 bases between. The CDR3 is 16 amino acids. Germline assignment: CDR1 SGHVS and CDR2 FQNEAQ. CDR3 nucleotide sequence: TGTGCCAGCAGCTTAGGATGGGAGCGAACTAACTATGGCTACACCTTC. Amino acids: CASSLGWERTNYGYTF.

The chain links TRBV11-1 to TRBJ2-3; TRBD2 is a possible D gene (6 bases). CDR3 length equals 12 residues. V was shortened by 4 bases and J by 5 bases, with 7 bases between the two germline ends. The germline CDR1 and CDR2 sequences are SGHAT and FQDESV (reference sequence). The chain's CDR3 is CASSSEGDTQYF. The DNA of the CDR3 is TGTGCCAGCAGCTCGGAGGGAGATACGCAGTATTTT. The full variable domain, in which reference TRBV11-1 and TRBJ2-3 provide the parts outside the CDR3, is EAEVAQSPRYKITEKSQAVAFWCDPISGHATLYWYRQILGQGPELLVQFQDESVVDDSQLPKDRFSAERLKGVDSTLKIQPAELGDSAMYLCASSSEGDTQYFGPGTRLTVL.

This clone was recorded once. The CDR3 loop is CASSDPGLVAYEQYF. CDR3 sequence (DNA): TGCGCCAGCAGTGATCCGGGACTAGTAGCTTACGAGCAGTACTTC. The V gene is TRBV10-2, the J gene TRBJ2-7; TRBD2 agrees at 8 bases. Per the germline V gene, CDR1 is WSHSY and CDR2 is SAAADI. The CDR3 has 15 residues. Trimming took 3 bases from V and 4 from J; bases not matched to a gene: 8.

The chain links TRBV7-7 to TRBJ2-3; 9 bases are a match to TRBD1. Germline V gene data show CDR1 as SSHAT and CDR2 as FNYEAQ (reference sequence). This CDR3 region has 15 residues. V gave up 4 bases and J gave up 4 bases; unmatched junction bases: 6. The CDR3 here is CASSSGTGLADTQYF. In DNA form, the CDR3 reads TGTGCCAGCAGCTCGGGGACAGGGTTAGCAGATACGCAGTATTTT.

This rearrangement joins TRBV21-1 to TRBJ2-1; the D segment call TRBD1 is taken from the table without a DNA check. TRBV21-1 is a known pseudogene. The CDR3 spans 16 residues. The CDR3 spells CASSRKGLTGAHEQFF. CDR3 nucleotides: TGTGCCAGCAGCCGTAAGGGTCTGACAGGGGCACATGAGCAGTTCTTC.

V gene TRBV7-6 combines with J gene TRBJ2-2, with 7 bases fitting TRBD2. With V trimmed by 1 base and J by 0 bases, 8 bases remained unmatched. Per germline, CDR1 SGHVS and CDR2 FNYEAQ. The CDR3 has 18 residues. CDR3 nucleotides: TGTGCCAGCAGCTTAGTTGCGGGAGACATCGCGAACACCGGGGAGCTGTTTTTT. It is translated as CASSLVAGDIANTGELFF. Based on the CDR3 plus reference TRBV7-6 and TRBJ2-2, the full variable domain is GAGVSQSPRYKVTKRGQDVALRCDPISGHVSLYWYRQALGQGPEFLTYFNYEAQQDKSGLPNDRFSAERPEGSISTLTIQRTEQRDSAMYRCASSLVAGDIANTGELFFGEGSRLTVL.

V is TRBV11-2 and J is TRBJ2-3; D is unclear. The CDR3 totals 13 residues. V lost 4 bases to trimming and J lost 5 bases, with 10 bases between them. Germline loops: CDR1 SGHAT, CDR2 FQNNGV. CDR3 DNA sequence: TGTGCCAGCAGCTACCAGGTGGAAGATACGCAGTATTTT. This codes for CASSYQVEDTQYF.

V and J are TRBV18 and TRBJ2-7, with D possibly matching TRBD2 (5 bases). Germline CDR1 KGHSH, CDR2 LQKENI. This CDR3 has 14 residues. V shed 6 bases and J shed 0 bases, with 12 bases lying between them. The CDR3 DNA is TGTGCCAGCTCTAACACGGGGAACTCCTACGAGCAGTACTTC. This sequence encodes CASSNTGNSYEQYF.

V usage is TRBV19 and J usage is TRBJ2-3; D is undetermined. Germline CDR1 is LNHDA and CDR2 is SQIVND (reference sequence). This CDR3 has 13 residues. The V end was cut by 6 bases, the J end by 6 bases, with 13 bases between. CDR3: CASSVSVGDTQYF. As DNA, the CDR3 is TGTGCCAGTAGCGTCTCTGTTGGGGATACGCAGTATTTT.

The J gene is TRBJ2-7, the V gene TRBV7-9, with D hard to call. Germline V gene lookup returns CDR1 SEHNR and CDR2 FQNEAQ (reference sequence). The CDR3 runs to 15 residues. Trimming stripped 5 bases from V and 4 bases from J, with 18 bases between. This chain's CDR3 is CASSPSGPTPYEQYF. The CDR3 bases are TGTGCCAGCAGCCCAAGTGGCCCTACACCTTACGAGCAGTACTTC.

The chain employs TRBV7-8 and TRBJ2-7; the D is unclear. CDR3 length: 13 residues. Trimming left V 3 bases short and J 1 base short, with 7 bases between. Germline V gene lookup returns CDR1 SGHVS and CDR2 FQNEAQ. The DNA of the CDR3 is TGTGCCAGCAGCTTTACGGGTTCCTACGAGCAGTACTTC. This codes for CASSFTGSYEQYF. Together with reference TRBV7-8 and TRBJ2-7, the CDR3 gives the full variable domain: GAGVSQSPRYKVAKRGQDVALRCDPISGHVSLFWYQQALGQGPEFLTYFQNEAQLDKSGLPSDRFFAERPEGSVSTLKIQRTQQEDSAVYLCASSFTGSYEQYFGPGTRLTVT.

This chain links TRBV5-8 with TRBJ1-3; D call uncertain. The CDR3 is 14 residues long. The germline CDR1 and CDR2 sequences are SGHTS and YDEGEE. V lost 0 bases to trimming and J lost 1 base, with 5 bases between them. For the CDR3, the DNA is TGTGCCAGCAGCTTGGCCTTATCTGGAAACACCATATATTTT. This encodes CASSLALSGNTIYF.

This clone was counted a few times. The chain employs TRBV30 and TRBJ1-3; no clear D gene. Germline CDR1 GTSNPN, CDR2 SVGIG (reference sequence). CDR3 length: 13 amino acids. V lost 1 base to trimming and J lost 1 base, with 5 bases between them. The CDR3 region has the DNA TGTGCCTGGAGTGACTCTTCTGGAAACACCATATATTTT. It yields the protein CAWSDSSGNTIYF.

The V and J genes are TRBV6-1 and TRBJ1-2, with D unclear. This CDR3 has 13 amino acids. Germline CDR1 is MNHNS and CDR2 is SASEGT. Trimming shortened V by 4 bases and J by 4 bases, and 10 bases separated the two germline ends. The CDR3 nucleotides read TGTGCCAGCAGTGTCGGGTCCATCTATGGCTACACCTTC. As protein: CASSVGSIYGYTF.

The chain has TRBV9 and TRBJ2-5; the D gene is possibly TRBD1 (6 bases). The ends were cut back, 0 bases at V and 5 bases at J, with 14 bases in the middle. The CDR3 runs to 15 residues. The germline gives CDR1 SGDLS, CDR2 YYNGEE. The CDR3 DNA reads TGTGCCAGCAGCGTAGATCAGGGGTTTGGCGAGACCCAGTACTTC. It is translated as CASSVDQGFGETQYF.

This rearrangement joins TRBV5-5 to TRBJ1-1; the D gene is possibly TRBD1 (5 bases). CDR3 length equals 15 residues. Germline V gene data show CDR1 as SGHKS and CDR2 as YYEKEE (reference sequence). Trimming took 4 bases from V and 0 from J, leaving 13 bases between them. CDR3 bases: TGTGCCAGCAGCCGGGACCGGTATATGAACACTGAAGCTTTCTTT. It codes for CASSRDRYMNTEAFF.

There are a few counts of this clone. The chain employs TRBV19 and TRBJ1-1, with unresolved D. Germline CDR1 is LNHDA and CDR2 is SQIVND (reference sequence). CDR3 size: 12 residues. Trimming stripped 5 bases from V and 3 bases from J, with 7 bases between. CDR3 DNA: TGTGCCAGTAGTGGGGTCTACACTGAAGCTTTCTTT. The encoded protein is CASSGVYTEAFF.

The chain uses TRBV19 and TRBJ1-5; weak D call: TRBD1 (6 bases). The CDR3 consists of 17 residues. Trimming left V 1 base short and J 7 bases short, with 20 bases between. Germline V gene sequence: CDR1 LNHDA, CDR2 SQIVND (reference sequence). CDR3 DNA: TGTGCCAGTAGTATAGGCCGTGGGGGCGCAGCCGGCCAGCCCCAGCATTTT. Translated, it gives CASSIGRGGAAGQPQHF. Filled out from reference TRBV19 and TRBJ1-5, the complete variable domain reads DGGITQSPKYLFRKEGQNVTLSCEQNLNHDAMYWYRQDPGQGLRLIYYSQIVNDFQKGDIAEGYSVSREKKESFPLTVTSAQKNPTAFYLCASSIGRGGAAGQPQHFGDGTRLSIL.

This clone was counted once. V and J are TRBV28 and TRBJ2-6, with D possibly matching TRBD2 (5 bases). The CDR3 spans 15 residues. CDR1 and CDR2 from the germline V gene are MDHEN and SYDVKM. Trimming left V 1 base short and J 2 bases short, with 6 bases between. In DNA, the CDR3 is TGTGCCAGCAGTTTATCCGGGGCTGGGGCCAACGTCCTGACTTTC. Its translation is CASSLSGAGANVLTF.

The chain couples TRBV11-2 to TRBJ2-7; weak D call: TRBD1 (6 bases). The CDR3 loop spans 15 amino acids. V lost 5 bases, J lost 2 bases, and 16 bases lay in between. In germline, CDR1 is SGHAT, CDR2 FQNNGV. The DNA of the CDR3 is TGTGCCAGCAGCCAGGACAGCGACGCAGCCTACGAGCAGTACTTC. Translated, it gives CASSQDSDAAYEQYF.

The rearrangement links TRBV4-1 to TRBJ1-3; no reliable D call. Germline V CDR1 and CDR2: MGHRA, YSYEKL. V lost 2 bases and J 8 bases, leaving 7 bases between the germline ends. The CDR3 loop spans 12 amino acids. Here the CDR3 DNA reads TGCGCCAGCAGCCAATTCGGGGACACCATATATTTT. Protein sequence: CASSQFGDTIYF.

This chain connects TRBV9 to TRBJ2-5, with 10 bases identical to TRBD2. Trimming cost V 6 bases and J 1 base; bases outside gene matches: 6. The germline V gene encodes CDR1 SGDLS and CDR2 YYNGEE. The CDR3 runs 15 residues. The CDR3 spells CASTRLAGPQETQYF. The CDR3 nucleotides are TGTGCCAGCACCCGACTAGCGGGCCCCCAAGAGACCCAGTACTTC.

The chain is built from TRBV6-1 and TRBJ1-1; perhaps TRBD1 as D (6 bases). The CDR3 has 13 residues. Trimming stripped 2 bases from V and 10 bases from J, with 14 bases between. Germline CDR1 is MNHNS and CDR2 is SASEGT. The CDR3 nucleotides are TGTGCCAGCAGTGAATTAAGGGGAGGGGGAGCTTTCTTT. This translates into CASSELRGGGAFF.

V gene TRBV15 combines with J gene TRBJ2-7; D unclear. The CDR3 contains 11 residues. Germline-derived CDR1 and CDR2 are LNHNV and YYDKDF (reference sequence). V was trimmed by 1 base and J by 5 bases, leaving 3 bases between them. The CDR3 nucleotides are TGTGCCACCAGCAGAGGTCACGAGCAGTACTTC. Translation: CATSRGHEQYF.

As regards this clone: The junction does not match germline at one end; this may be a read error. The CDR3 sequence: CASSDGQGDNPLF. Written as DNA, the CDR3 is TGTGCCAGCAGTGACGGACAGGGGGATAACCCCCTCTTC. The chain couples TRBV6-1 to TRBJ1-2, with 10 bases that match TRBD1. Germline CDR1 MNHNS, CDR2 SASEGT. The CDR3 contains 13 residues.

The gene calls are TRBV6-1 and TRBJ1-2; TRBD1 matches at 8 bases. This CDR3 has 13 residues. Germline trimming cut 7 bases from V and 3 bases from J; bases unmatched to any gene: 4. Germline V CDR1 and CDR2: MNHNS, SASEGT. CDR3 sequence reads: CASNPGGHYGYTF. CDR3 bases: TGTGCCAGCAACCCAGGGGGCCACTATGGCTACACCTTC.

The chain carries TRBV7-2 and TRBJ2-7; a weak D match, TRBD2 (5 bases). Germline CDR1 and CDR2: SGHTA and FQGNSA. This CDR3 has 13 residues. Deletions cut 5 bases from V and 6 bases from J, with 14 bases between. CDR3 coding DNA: TGTGCCAGCAGCATCACTCTCCTAGCCGAGCAGTACTTC. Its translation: CASSITLLAEQYF.